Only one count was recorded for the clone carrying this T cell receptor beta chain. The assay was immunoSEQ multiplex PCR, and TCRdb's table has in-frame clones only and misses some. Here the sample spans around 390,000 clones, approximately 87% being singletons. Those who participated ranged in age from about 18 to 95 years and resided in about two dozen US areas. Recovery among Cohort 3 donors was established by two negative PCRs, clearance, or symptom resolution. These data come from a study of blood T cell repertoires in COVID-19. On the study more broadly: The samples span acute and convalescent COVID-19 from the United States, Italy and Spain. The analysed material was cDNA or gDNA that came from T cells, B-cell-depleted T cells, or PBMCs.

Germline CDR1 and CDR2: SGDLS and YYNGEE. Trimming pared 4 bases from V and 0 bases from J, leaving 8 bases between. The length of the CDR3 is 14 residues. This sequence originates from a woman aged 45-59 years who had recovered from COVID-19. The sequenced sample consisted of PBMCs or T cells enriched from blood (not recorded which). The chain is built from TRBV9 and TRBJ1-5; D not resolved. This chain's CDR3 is CASSLADSNQPQHF. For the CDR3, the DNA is TGTGCCAGCAGCTTAGCAGATAGCAATCAGCCCCAGCATTTT.